This passage covers 14 T cell receptor beta chains from one sample sequenced in a study of human versus mouse CDR3 diversity and MHC coevolution. Assay: immunoSEQ multiplex PCR; the TCRdb copy retains only in-frame clones and omits some. The sample has around 77,000 clones, around 90% seen once. Source material: naive CD4+ T cells from blood. The subset: CD45RO-negative CD62L-positive naive CD4 T cells. Every receptor here comes from a person between 25 and 70 years old in good health.

This chain connects TRBV7-9 to TRBJ2-3; 12 bases map to TRBD2. Germline lookup yields CDR1 SEHNR and CDR2 FQNEAQ (reference sequence). Germline trimming cut 8 bases from V and 6 bases from J; bases unmatched to any gene: 15. The CDR3 contains 17 residues. Here the CDR3 reads CASQLGTPSGRGDTQYF. CDR3 in DNA: TGTGCCAGCCAGCTCGGTACCCCTAGCGGGAGGGGGGATACGCAGTATTTT.

The V gene is TRBV15, the J gene TRBJ2-2, with D perhaps TRBD1 (6 bases). This CDR3 region has 13 residues. Germline loops: CDR1 LNHNV, CDR2 YYDKDF (reference sequence). The V end lost 7 bases, the J end lost 8 bases, and 14 bases lay between the germline ends. CDR3 loop: CATNRAGSGELFF. The DNA of the CDR3 is TGTGCCACCAACAGGGCGGGCTCGGGGGAGCTGTTTTTT. Full variable domain (outside the CDR3, taken from reference TRBV15 and TRBJ2-2): DAMVIQNPRYQVTQFGKPVTLSCSQTLNHNVMYWYQQKSSQAPKLLFHYYDKDFNNEADTPDNFQSRRPNTSFCFLDIRSPGLGDTAMYLCATNRAGSGELFFGEGSRLTVL.

In its sample, this clone was seen once. The J gene is TRBJ1-2, the V gene TRBV19, with 8 bases lining up with TRBD1. Unmatched junction bases numbered 0, after V lost 3 bases and J lost 3 bases. The CDR3 contains 13 residues. Per germline, CDR1 LNHDA and CDR2 SQIVND (reference sequence). The CDR3: CASSMDRDYGYTF. CDR3 nucleotides: TGTGCCAGTAGTATGGACAGGGACTATGGCTACACCTTC.

This chain joins TRBV9 and TRBJ1-2; 8 bases match TRBD1. V trimming: 6 bases; J trimming: 5 bases; junction bases outside the gene matches: 9. The CDR3 is 14 residues long. Per the germline V gene, CDR1 is SGDLS and CDR2 is YYNGEE. CDR3 sequence (DNA): TGTGCCAGCACCCGTGCCAGGGGGCAATATGGCTACACCTTC. Protein product: CASTRARGQYGYTF.

This clone showed up just a few times. The V and J genes are TRBV18 and TRBJ1-4, with 9 bases fitting TRBD1. The ends lost 3 bases at V and 7 bases at J; junction bases unmatched: 9. CDR3 size: 16 residues. Germline loops: CDR1 KGHSH, CDR2 LQKENI. The CDR3 reads CASSPVSGQGSEKLFF. The CDR3 DNA reads as TGTGCCAGCTCACCCGTTTCAGGACAGGGGAGTGAAAAACTGTTTTTT.

The V and J genes are TRBV21-1 and TRBJ1-5; the table assigns TRBD1, which was not confirmed against the DNA. TRBV21-1 is termed a pseudogene. This CDR3 contains 16 residues. CDR3 residues: CASSDRTGETDQPQHF. In DNA, the CDR3 is TGTGCCAGCAGCGACCGGACAGGGGAAACCGATCAGCCCCAGCATTTT.

The CDR3 here is CASSGTSGRIRSYEQYF. The CDR3 bases are TGTGCCAGCAGTGGGACTAGCGGGAGGATCCGCTCCTACGAGCAGTACTTC. This chain joins TRBV6-1 and TRBJ2-7; 14 positions agree with TRBD2. The CDR3 has 17 residues. The V and J ends lost 4 bases and 0 bases, in that order; junction bases with no gene match: 5. Germline V lookup: CDR1 MNHNS, CDR2 SASEGT.

The V and J genes are TRBV7-8 and TRBJ2-3; D might be TRBD2 (7 bases). Trimming took 5 bases from V and 5 from J, leaving 23 bases between them. This CDR3 spans 17 amino acids. CDR1 and CDR2 (germline): SGHVS, FQNEAQ. CDR3 nucleotides: TGTGCCAGCAGCCCCCATAGGTGGGGGGGCCAGAAAGATACGCAGTATTTT. It is translated as CASSPHRWGGQKDTQYF.

V is TRBV4-1 and J is TRBJ1-5; 11 positions agree with TRBD1. Germline loops: CDR1 MGHRA, CDR2 YSYEKL. There are 18 residues in the CDR3. The V segment lost 3 bases and the J segment 2 bases; nucleotides outside the gene matches: 9. This chain's CDR3 is CASSQGRPGQGGNQPQHF. CDR3 nucleotides: TGCGCCAGCAGCCAGGGCAGACCGGGACAGGGGGGCAATCAGCCCCAGCATTTT.

V usage is TRBV7-6 and J usage is TRBJ2-1, with 7 bases fitting TRBD2. With 5 bases clipped from V and 4 bases from J, the junction kept 11 bases outside the gene matches. The CDR3 spans 16 residues. Per the germline V gene, CDR1 is SGHVS and CDR2 is FNYEAQ. CDR3 bases: TGTGCCAGCAGCCAGGCATGGGGGGGAAATTACAATGAGCAGTTCTTC. Its translation is CASSQAWGGNYNEQFF.

This chain links TRBV25-1 with TRBJ1-3; 9 nucleotides line up with TRBD1. The CDR3 loop spans 17 amino acids. V lost 4 bases to trimming and J lost 0 bases; unmatched junction nucleotides: 7. Germline CDR1 MGHDK, CDR2 SYGVNS. This chain's CDR3 is CASSAGTGLSSGNTIYF. The CDR3 DNA follows: TGTGCCAGCAGTGCCGGGACAGGGCTAAGCTCTGGAAACACCATATATTTT. The full variable domain, in which reference TRBV25-1 and TRBJ1-3 provide the parts outside the CDR3, is EADIYQTPRYLVIGTGKKITLECSQTMGHDKMYWYQQDPGMELHLIHYSYGVNSTEKGDLSSESTVSRIRTEHFPLTLESARPSHTSQYLCASSAGTGLSSGNTIYFGEGSWLTVV.

The V and J genes are TRBV10-3 and TRBJ1-2; possibly TRBD1 for D (5 bases). From germline, CDR1 is ENHRY and CDR2 SYGVKD. V lost 8 bases, J lost 7 bases, and 14 bases lay in between. CDR3 length: 12 residues. The CDR3 is CAIRGGVAGYTF. The CDR3 DNA reads as TGTGCCATCCGGGGAGGGGTGGCTGGCTACACCTTC.

This clone was recorded once. The V and J genes are TRBV7-9 and TRBJ1-1, with TRBD1 as a possible D gene (6 bases). Germline loops: CDR1 SEHNR, CDR2 FQNEAQ (reference sequence). The CDR3 runs to 15 residues. The V and J ends lost 5 bases and 0 bases respectively, with 13 bases between them. The CDR3 loop is CASSAGQPMNTEAFF. In nucleotides, the CDR3 is TGTGCCAGCAGCGCCGGACAGCCTATGAACACTGAAGCTTTCTTT.

This sequence joins TRBV5-1 and TRBJ2-3; D unclear. This CDR3 has 13 amino acids. Germline values: CDR1 SGHRS, CDR2 YFSETQ. V lost 0 bases to trimming and J lost 6 bases, with 8 bases between them. CDR3 bases: TGCGCCAGCAGCTTGGGCTTCAGGGATACGCAGTATTTT. Amino acid sequence: CASSLGFRDTQYF.